This entry lists 13 T cell receptor beta chains sequenced from one sample in a study of cytomegalovirus exposure and HLA in healthy donors. 13 Jbeta primers and 60 Vbeta primers were used for the PCR. The repertoire was sequenced with immunoSEQ multiplex PCR; TCRdb's copy has only in-frame clones and lacks some. The data contain more than 110,000 clones, about 80% of them singletons. The sequenced material came from PBMCs. All receptors derive from a man in his thirties or forties in good health and CMV-seronegative.

This clone was counted a single time. The V call is TRBV6-5, the J call TRBJ1-1, with a possible D match to TRBD1 (5 bases). With 4 bases removed from V and 5 bases from J, the gap between germline ends came to 17 bases. This CDR3 spans 15 amino acids. Looked up from germline, CDR1 is MNHEY and CDR2 is SVGAGI. In DNA form, the CDR3 reads TGTGCCAGCAGTTCAGGGACTTCTCTGGTTACTGAAGCTTTCTTT. Amino acid sequence: CASSSGTSLVTEAFF.

In this sample, this clone turned up once. This chain links TRBV4-1 with TRBJ1-5; the D gene is possibly TRBD1 (6 bases). V lost 3 bases and J 4 bases, leaving 13 bases between the germline ends. The CDR3 extends over 15 amino acids. The germline CDR1 and CDR2 sequences are MGHRA and YSYEKL. CDR3 region: CASSQVIDRNQPQHF. The CDR3 DNA is TGCGCCAGCAGCCAGGTAATAGACAGGAATCAGCCCCAGCATTTT.

This clone was recorded a few times. The chain links TRBV6-5 to TRBJ2-2; no definite D call. CDR1 MNHEY and CDR2 SVGAGI come from the germline V gene. The CDR3 is made up of 14 amino acids. V gave up 6 bases and J gave up 4 bases, with 12 bases separating them. The CDR3 is CASRAAEITGELFF. CDR3 nucleotides: TGTGCCAGCAGGGCCGCGGAGATCACCGGGGAGCTGTTTTTT.

The chain recombines TRBV10-3 with TRBJ2-7; a weak D match, TRBD2 (6 bases). The CDR3 is 14 amino acids. Germline CDR1 reads ENHRY; CDR2 reads SYGVKD. V dropped 7 bases and J dropped 7 bases, with 20 bases sitting between them. The CDR3 nucleotides are TGTGCCATCACGGAAGGGCCAGGGAGGAAGGAGCAGTACTTC. Translating gives CAITEGPGRKEQYF.

CDR3 nucleotide sequence: TGCAGCGTTTCCGGATTGGCGGGACGGAGCTCCTACAATGAGCAGTTCTTC. Protein sequence: CSVSGLAGRSSYNEQFF. This chain uses TRBV29-1 with TRBJ2-1; maybe TRBD2 (6 bases). Trimming removed 5 bases from V and 0 bases from J, with 20 bases in between. The CDR3 has 17 amino acids. The germline CDR1 and CDR2 sequences are SQVTM and ANQGSEA.

This rearrangement joins TRBV20-1 to TRBJ1-2, with 7 bases matching TRBD1. The ends lost 4 bases at V and 8 bases at J; junction bases unmatched: 4. Germline CDR1 and CDR2: DFQATT and SNEGSKA (reference sequence). The CDR3 is 11 amino acids. This CDR3 is CSANRDSGYTF. In DNA, the CDR3 is TGCAGTGCTAACCGGGACAGCGGCTACACCTTC.

This chain connects TRBV7-9 to TRBJ2-1; the D gene is possibly TRBD2 (5 bases). Germline-derived CDR1 and CDR2 are SEHNR and FQNEAQ (reference sequence). Deletions cut 1 base from V and 7 bases from J, with 8 bases between. The CDR3 is 13 residues long. The CDR3 sequence: CASSLDRGNEQFF. The CDR3 DNA reads TGTGCCAGCAGCTTAGATCGGGGTAATGAGCAGTTCTTC.

This sequence joins TRBV6-6 and TRBJ2-2; possibly TRBD2 for D (6 bases). The CDR3 runs 12 residues. Germline assignment: CDR1 MNHNY and CDR2 SVGAGI (reference sequence). Trimming cost V 6 bases and J 6 bases, with 8 bases left between them. CDR3 region: CASSLASGELFF. CDR3 DNA sequence: TGTGCCAGCAGCCTAGCGTCCGGGGAGCTGTTTTTT.

V and J are TRBV25-1 and TRBJ2-6; no firm D call. V lost 3 bases and J 4 bases, leaving 10 bases between the germline ends. The V gene's germline CDR1 is MGHDK and CDR2 SYGVNS. CDR3 size: 15 residues. The CDR3 DNA is TGTGCCAGCAGTGATCCCCTGTCGGGGGCCAACGTCCTGACTTTC. Translating it yields CASSDPLSGANVLTF.

The V and J genes are TRBV6-5 and TRBJ1-3, with no clear D. The CDR3 runs 16 residues. Germline V gives CDR1 MNHEY, CDR2 SVGAGI. The V gene lost 0 bases and the J gene lost 3 bases, with 12 bases spanning the gap. For the CDR3, the DNA is TGTGCCAGCAGTTACTCGCCACCCCCGGGTGGAAACACCATATATTTT. Translating it yields CASSYSPPPGGNTIYF.

This clone was observed a few times. The chain recombines TRBV5-1 with TRBJ2-7; possible D gene TRBD1, 6 bases. The V end lost 4 bases, the J end lost 1 base, and 12 bases lay between the germline ends. Germline V gives CDR1 SGHRS, CDR2 YFSETQ. This CDR3 has 14 amino acids. The CDR3 region has the DNA TGCGCCAGCAGCCCGACAGGAGGATCCTACGAGCAGTACTTC. Its protein is CASSPTGGSYEQYF.

This sequence joins TRBV7-8 and TRBJ1-3; 8 bases line up with TRBD1. J lost 4 bases, V lost 1 base, and 9 bases had no gene match. Germline CDR1 SGHVS, CDR2 FQNEAQ. The CDR3 loop spans 17 amino acids. This chain's CDR3 is CASSLVSRTGGGNTIYF. As DNA, the CDR3 is TGTGCCAGCAGCTTAGTTTCACGAACAGGGGGGGGAAACACCATATATTTT.

The V and J genes are TRBV18 and TRBJ1-5; perhaps TRBD1 as D (5 bases). Germline assignment: CDR1 KGHSH and CDR2 LQKENI. The CDR3 runs to 13 residues. Trimming took off 6 bases at V and 5 bases at J, with 11 bases between the two ends. Here the CDR3 reads CASSQGGDQPQHF. The CDR3 coding sequence is TGTGCCAGCTCTCAGGGAGGGGATCAGCCCCAGCATTTT.